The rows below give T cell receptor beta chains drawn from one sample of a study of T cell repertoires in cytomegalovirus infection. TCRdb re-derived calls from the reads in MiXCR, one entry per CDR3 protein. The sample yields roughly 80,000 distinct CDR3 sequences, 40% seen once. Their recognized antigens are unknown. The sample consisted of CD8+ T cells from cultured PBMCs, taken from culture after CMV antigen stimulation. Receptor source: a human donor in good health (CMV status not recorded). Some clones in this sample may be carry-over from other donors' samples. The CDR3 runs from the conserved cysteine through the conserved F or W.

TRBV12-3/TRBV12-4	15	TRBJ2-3	CASSYRLADTDTQYF
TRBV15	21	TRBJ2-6	CATSREAGVDYSGGPANVLTF
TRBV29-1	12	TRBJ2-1	CSVEGASNEQFF
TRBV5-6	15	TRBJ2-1	CASSPRRITYNEQFF
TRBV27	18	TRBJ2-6	CASSPSDRDLLGANVLTF
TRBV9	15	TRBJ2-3	CASSVGDKRTDTQYF
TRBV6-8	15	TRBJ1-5	CASKKDRQLNQPQHF
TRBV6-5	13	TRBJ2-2	CASRTGDPGELFF
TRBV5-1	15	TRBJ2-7	CASSPGTGEPYEQYF
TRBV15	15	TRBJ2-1	CATSRVGGSYNEQFF
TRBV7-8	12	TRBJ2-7	CASSPRYYEQYF
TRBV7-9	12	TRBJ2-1	CASSLVPNEQFF
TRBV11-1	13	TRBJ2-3	CASSLGGADTQYF
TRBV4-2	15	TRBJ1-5	CASSQVGWGNQPQHF
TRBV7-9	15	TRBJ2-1	CASSSDPGQYNEQFF
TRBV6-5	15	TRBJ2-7	CASSYLPGGSYEQYF